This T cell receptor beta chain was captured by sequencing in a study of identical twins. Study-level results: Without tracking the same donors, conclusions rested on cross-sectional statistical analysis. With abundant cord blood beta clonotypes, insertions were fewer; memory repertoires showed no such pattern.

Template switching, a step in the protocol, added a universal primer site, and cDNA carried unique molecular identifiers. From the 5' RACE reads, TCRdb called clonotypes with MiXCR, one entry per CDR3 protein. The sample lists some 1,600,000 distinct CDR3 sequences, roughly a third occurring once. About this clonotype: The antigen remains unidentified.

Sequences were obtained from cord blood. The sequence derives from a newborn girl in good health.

The CDR3 spells CSATGTGYGEQYF. DNA of the CDR3: TGCAGTGCTACCGGGACAGGTTATGGAGAGCAGTACTTC. This chain joins TRBV20-1 and TRBJ2-5; 8 bases fit TRBD1. The CDR3 is 13 residues long. J lost 11 bases, V lost 4 bases, and 12 bases had no gene match. CDR1 and CDR2 (germline): DFQATT, SNEGSKA (reference sequence).